The 18 T cell receptor beta chains listed next were all sequenced from one sample in a study of beta chain features in type 1 diabetes. All of the isolated RNA was reverse transcribed, so expressed TCRB transcripts were sequenced. Here immunoSEQ multiplex PCR was the method, and the copy in TCRdb shows in-frame clones only, minus some. The data contain a few hundred thousand clones, 25% to 35% of them seen just once; the ten biggest clones take up more than 3%. Sequencing used central memory CD4+ T cells from blood. The receptors originated from a young man in good health.

The CDR3 here is CASSIQGYAGSPLHF. CDR3 DNA: TGTGCCAGTAGTATACAAGGGTACGCGGGATCACCCCTCCACTTT. The rearrangement uses TRBV19 and TRBJ1-6, with D unresolved. This CDR3 has 15 residues. CDR1 and CDR2 from the germline V gene are LNHDA and SQIVND (reference sequence). Trimming pared 2 bases from V and 10 bases from J, leaving 15 bases between.

This clone was recorded a few times. The gene calls are TRBV5-1 and TRBJ2-1; TRBD2 matches at 8 bases. Looked up from germline, CDR1 is SGHRS and CDR2 is YFSETQ. The J segment lost 5 bases and the V segment lost 4 bases, leaving 8 bases of the junction unmatched. CDR3 length: 15 residues. CDR3 in amino acids: CASSTSLAGNNEQFF. CDR3 nucleotide sequence: TGCGCCAGCAGCACCTCGCTAGCGGGCAACAATGAGCAGTTCTTC.

This clone was observed a handful of times. The rearrangement uses TRBV2 and TRBJ2-3, with D perhaps TRBD2 (6 bases). The CDR3 totals 15 residues. Trimming removed 5 bases at V and 5 bases at J, with 17 bases between. Germline CDR1 is SNHLY and CDR2 is FYNNEI. CDR3 in amino acids: CASSPLAREGDTQYF. The CDR3 coding sequence is TGTGCCAGCAGTCCCCTAGCGAGGGAAGGAGATACGCAGTATTTT.

The genes are TRBV19 and TRBJ1-3, with D possibly TRBD1 on 5 matching bases. Trimming removed 6 bases at V and 0 bases at J, with 12 bases between. This CDR3 has 15 amino acids. Germline V gives CDR1 LNHDA, CDR2 SQIVND (reference sequence). CDR3 residues: CASRNPGSSGNTIYF. The CDR3 coding sequence is TGTGCCAGTAGAAACCCAGGGAGCTCTGGAAACACCATATATTTT.

The chain combines TRBV7-2 with TRBJ2-1, with D unresolved. V lost 1 base and J lost 12, with 10 bases in between. The length of the CDR3 is 12 residues. Germline CDR1 reads SGHTA; CDR2 reads FQGNSA. The CDR3 DNA sequence: TGTGCCAGCAGCTTAGAAGTCGGCTGGCAGTTCTTC. Translated: CASSLEVGWQFF.

A few counts support this clone. This chain uses TRBV29-1 with TRBJ2-7; 9 bases match TRBD1. This CDR3 contains 13 residues. Losses at the gene ends were 4 bases for V and 5 bases for J; bases not matched to a gene: 6. Germline values: CDR1 SQVTM, CDR2 ANQGSEA. The CDR3 nucleotides read TGCAGCGTTGGGGGACAGGGAGGTAACGAGCAGTACTTC. This translates into CSVGGQGGNEQYF.

This clone was seen repeatedly, ten times or more. The chain joins TRBV18 to TRBJ2-7; the D gene is possibly TRBD2 (5 bases). The CDR3 extends over 14 amino acids. In germline, CDR1 is KGHSH, CDR2 LQKENI. V was clipped by 3 bases and J by 3 bases, with 12 bases between them. The CDR3 DNA reads TGTGCCAGCTCACCTTCCCTCGGGGACTACGAGCAGTACTTC. Translated: CASSPSLGDYEQYF.

The chain carries TRBV10-3 and TRBJ2-1, with D possibly being TRBD1 (6 bases). Germline V gives CDR1 ENHRY, CDR2 SYGVKD. V lost 8 bases to trimming and J lost 8 bases, with 16 bases between them. CDR3 length: 13 residues. In DNA, the CDR3 is TGTGCCATCCGAGGACAGCAACAGTATGAGCAGTTCTTC. Its protein is CAIRGQQQYEQFF.

V gene TRBV30 combines with J gene TRBJ2-7; TRBD2 matches 7 bases. The V gene end was trimmed by 0 bases and the J gene end by 3 bases; junction bases not matched to a gene: 14. The CDR3 sequence is 17 residues long. Germline-derived CDR1 and CDR2 are GTSNPN and SVGIG (reference sequence). CDR3 sequence reads: CAWSVLGGGGGNYEQYF. The CDR3 nucleotides are TGTGCCTGGAGTGTTCTTGGCGGGGGAGGCGGTAACTACGAGCAGTACTTC.

In its sample, this clone was seen a few times. The chain has TRBV27 and TRBJ2-1; perhaps TRBD1 as D (5 bases). The CDR3 has 14 residues. Germline lookup yields CDR1 MNHEY and CDR2 SMNVEV (reference sequence). Trimming took 3 bases from V and 5 from J, leaving 11 bases between them. The CDR3 is CASSLGRANNEQFF. CDR3 sequence (DNA): TGTGCCAGCAGTTTGGGCAGGGCGAACAATGAGCAGTTCTTC.

The V call is TRBV7-2, the J call TRBJ1-5, with a tentative D call TRBD1 (6 bases). With 2 bases removed from V and 1 base from J, the gap between germline ends came to 6 bases. The CDR3 sequence is 14 residues long. CDR1 is SGHTA, CDR2 FQGNSA, per germline. The CDR3 reads CASSLRGSNQPQHF. The CDR3 region has the DNA TGTGCCAGCAGCTTAAGGGGGAGCAATCAGCCCCAGCATTTT. The variable domain in full, completed from reference TRBV7-2 and TRBJ1-5, reads GAGVSQSPSNKVTEKGKDVELRCDPISGHTALYWYRQSLGQGLEFLIYFQGNSAPDKSGLPSDRFSAERTGGSVSTLTIQRTQQEDSAVYLCASSLRGSNQPQHFGDGTRLSIL.

The genes are TRBV27 and TRBJ1-5, with D possibly matching TRBD1 (6 bases). The V gene's germline CDR1 is MNHEY and CDR2 SMNVEV (reference sequence). V was trimmed by 6 bases and J by 2 bases, leaving 17 bases between them. There are 16 residues in the CDR3. CDR3 protein: CASSPWGGAGNQPQHF. In DNA form, the CDR3 reads TGTGCCAGCAGCCCCTGGGGGGGCGCGGGCAATCAGCCCCAGCATTTT.

The table lists this clone with a few counts. This chain joins TRBV4-1 and TRBJ1-1; D call uncertain. Germline CDR1 is MGHRA and CDR2 is YSYEKL. The ends were cut back, 1 base at V and 0 bases at J, with 6 bases in the middle. This CDR3 has 14 residues. The CDR3, as DNA: TGCGCCAGCAGCCAAGTAGTAATGAACACTGAAGCTTTCTTT. Translated: CASSQVVMNTEAFF.

This clone appeared a few times. The chain joins TRBV27 to TRBJ2-7, with TRBD2 matching over 7 bases. The V and J ends lost 5 bases and 0 bases, in that order; junction bases with no gene match: 7. The CDR3 is 15 residues long. Germline V gives CDR1 MNHEY, CDR2 SMNVEV (reference sequence). The DNA for the CDR3 is TGTGCCAGCAGTCGGGGGGTGTCTAGCTCCTACGAGCAGTACTTC. The encoded protein is CASSRGVSSSYEQYF.

This clone appeared a few times. The V gene is TRBV29-1, the J gene TRBJ2-6, with D unclear. CDR1 SQVTM and CDR2 ANQGSEA come from the germline V gene. The ends were cut back, 3 bases at V and 0 bases at J, with 6 bases in the middle. The CDR3 is made up of 14 amino acids. The CDR3 DNA reads as TGCAGCGTTGATTCTGCCTCTGGGGCCAACGTCCTGACTTTC. Translating it yields CSVDSASGANVLTF. Full variable domain (outside the CDR3, taken from reference TRBV29-1 and TRBJ2-6): SAVISQKPSRDICQRGTSLTIQCQVDSQVTMMFWYRQQPGQSLTLIATANQGSEATYESGFVIDKFPISRPNLTFSTLTVSNMSPEDSSIYLCSVDSASGANVLTFGAGSRLTVL.

The table lists this clone with a few counts. The V gene is TRBV6-5, the J gene TRBJ2-1; TRBD2 agrees at 11 bases. Germline V CDR1 and CDR2: MNHEY, SVGAGI. With V trimmed by 6 bases and J by 5 bases, 3 bases remained unmatched. The CDR3 extends over 14 amino acids. CDR3 nucleotides: TGTGCCAGCAGGGAACTAGCGGGAGACAATGAGCAGTTCTTC. It encodes CASRELAGDNEQFF.

V gene TRBV10-3 combines with J gene TRBJ2-3; the D gene is possibly TRBD2 (5 bases). CDR1 and CDR2 from the germline V gene are ENHRY and SYGVKD. This CDR3 has 14 amino acids. Trimming removed 0 bases at V and 1 base at J, with 5 bases between. The CDR3 loop is CAISESRGTDTQYF. The CDR3 DNA is TGTGCCATCAGTGAGTCGAGGGGCACAGATACGCAGTATTTT.

This clone was seen more than once but under ten times. J is TRBJ2-5 and V is TRBV7-2; TRBD2 aligns across 10 bases. CDR3 size: 15 residues. The V gene end was trimmed by 4 bases and the J gene end by 4 bases; junction bases not matched to a gene: 6. Germline V lookup: CDR1 SGHTA, CDR2 FQGNSA. CDR3 DNA: TGTGCCAGCAGCTACTCTAGCGGGAGCAGAGAGACCCAGTACTTC. Amino acids: CASSYSSGSRETQYF.